Described below is a single TCR beta chain sequence and its context. These data come from a study of OX40 agonist ivuxolimab in advanced cancers. The CDR3 has 18 residues. V gave up 2 bases and J gave up 8 bases, with 24 bases separating them. Germline V gene lookup returns CDR1 MNHEY and CDR2 SMNVEV (reference sequence). TCRdb keeps only in-frame clones here, not all; method: immunoSEQ multiplex PCR. This table has 30,000 to 35,000 clones, over 80% appearing once. Material: CD4+ or CD8+ T cells sorted from blood, obtained in a trial of the OX40 agonist ivuxolimab. This TCR was sampled from an adult with an advanced solid tumor such as melanoma, head and neck, liver or kidney cancer. The V gene is TRBV27, the J gene TRBJ1-4; maybe TRBD1 (6 bases). CDR3 amino acids: CASSLRGGREPSWEKLFF. DNA for the CDR3: TGTGCCAGCAGTTTAAGAGGGGGGAGGGAACCGTCTTGGGAAAAACTGTTTTTT.